This T cell receptor (beta chain) is drawn from a study of blood T cell repertoires in COVID-19. Study background: Samples representing acute and convalescent COVID-19 were sourced from the United States, Italy and Spain.

This table comes from immunoSEQ multiplex PCR, and its TCRdb copy is limited to in-frame clones, with some not included. Here the sample spans nearly 300,000 clones, around 89% being singletons. This CDR3 is built from 13 residues. Germline V gene lookup returns CDR1 SQVTM and CDR2 ANQGSEA. Trimming pared 4 bases from V and 0 bases from J, leaving 7 bases between. Source material: peripheral blood. The clonotype comes from a woman in her 30s who had recovered from COVID-19. V gene TRBV29-1 combines with J gene TRBJ2-1, with D possibly TRBD2 on 5 matching bases. The CDR3: CSVGTFSYNEQFF. The CDR3 DNA reads as TGCAGCGTTGGGACTTTCTCCTACAATGAGCAGTTCTTC.